A single sample gave rise to the 22 T cell receptor beta chains below, sequenced in a study of vaccination and CD4 T cells after COVID-19. Cultured CD4+ T-cell DNA underwent Oncomine TCR Beta short-read sequencing. One entry per CDR3 protein results from TCRdb running MiXCR on the PCR reads. The table shows about 4,600 distinct CDR3 sequences, with roughly two fifths occurring only once. No cognate antigen is known for these TCRs. Indicated treatment: approximately 9-day PBMC culture with coronavirus spike peptide pools or control peptides (ViraFEST assay). The sample was CD4+ T cells from blood, cultured in vitro. Source of these receptors: a human donor who had recovered from COVID-19.

CDR3 in amino acids: CASSLAGGTQYF. In DNA form, the CDR3 reads TGTGCCAGCAGCTTAGCGGGAGGTACGCAGTATTTT. V is TRBV11-2 and J is TRBJ2-3; 7 bases agree with TRBD2. The germline V gene encodes CDR1 SGHAT and CDR2 FQNNGV. Trimming cost V 1 base and J 8 bases; bases outside gene matches: 0. The CDR3 consists of 12 residues.

This clonotype was found a few times. The J gene is TRBJ2-7, the V gene TRBV7-2, with D possibly TRBD2 on 5 matching bases. The length of the CDR3 is 11 residues. V was pared by 7 bases and J by 3 bases, with 7 bases between. Per the germline V gene, CDR1 is SGHTA and CDR2 is FQGNSA. CDR3 protein: CASTGFYEQYF. The CDR3 nucleotides are TGTGCCAGCACGGGGTTCTACGAGCAGTACTTC.

The J gene is TRBJ2-1, the V gene TRBV7-3, with 8 bases aligning to TRBD2. J lost 8 bases, V lost 5 bases, and 17 bases had no gene match. The germline V gene encodes CDR1 SGHTA and CDR2 FQGTGA. This CDR3 has 17 amino acids. The CDR3: CASSPLSRAGDLDEQFF. The CDR3 DNA follows: TGTGCCAGCAGCCCTCTCTCCAGAGCGGGAGATTTGGATGAGCAGTTCTTC.

In its sample, this clonotype was seen a few times. The genes are TRBV6-4 and TRBJ1-1; D gene uncertain. The length of the CDR3 is 13 residues. CDR1 and CDR2 from the germline V gene are MRHNA and SNTAGT. Trimming stripped 9 bases from V and 6 bases from J, with 17 bases between. The CDR3 coding sequence is TGTGCCAGGACTGAACGAAGACACGCTGAAGCTTTCTTT. It specifies CARTERRHAEAFF.

The CDR3 loop is CASSRGTSVYEQYF. DNA of the CDR3: TGTGCCAGTAGCCGCGGGACTAGCGTTTACGAGCAGTACTTC. V is TRBV19 and J is TRBJ2-7; 10 positions match TRBD2. Germline V CDR1 and CDR2: LNHDA, SQIVND (reference sequence). The CDR3 extends over 14 amino acids. The ends lost 6 bases at V and 4 bases at J; junction bases unmatched: 6.

This clonotype has only a few counts. The chain has TRBV7-3 and TRBJ1-1; possibly TRBD1 for D (5 bases). This CDR3 spans 15 amino acids. Germline CDR1 is SGHTA and CDR2 is FQGTGA. Trimming removed 5 bases from V and 5 bases from J, with 18 bases in between. This CDR3 is CASSPGPQRGTEAFF. The CDR3 bases are TGTGCCAGCAGCCCGGGCCCCCAGCGGGGGACTGAAGCTTTCTTT. Full variable domain (outside the CDR3, taken from reference TRBV7-3 and TRBJ1-1): GAGVSQTPSNKVTEKGKYVELRCDPISGHTALYWYRQSLGQGPEFLIYFQGTGAADDSGLPNDRFFAVRPEGSVSTLKIQRTERGDSAVYLCASSPGPQRGTEAFFGQGTRLTVV.

This chain connects TRBV11-3 to TRBJ2-3; D gene uncertain. There are 14 residues in the CDR3. V lost 6 bases and J 0 bases, leaving 10 bases between the germline ends. Germline-derived CDR1 and CDR2 are SGHNT and YENEEA. For the CDR3, the DNA is TGTGCCAGCAGTATTGGACGGAGCACAGATACGCAGTATTTT. Translated: CASSIGRSTDTQYF.

V is TRBV5-8 and J is TRBJ1-1, with D unresolved. The V end was cut by 5 bases, the J end by 8 bases, with 16 bases between. CDR1 and CDR2 from the germline V gene are SGHTS and YDEGEE. CDR3 length: 13 residues. CDR3 protein: CASRRIREGEAFF. CDR3 nucleotide sequence: TGTGCCAGCAGGAGGATTCGGGAGGGCGAAGCTTTCTTT.

This clonotype appeared a few times. The chain combines TRBV7-9 with TRBJ2-1; possibly TRBD2 for D (5 bases). The CDR3 loop spans 17 amino acids. V lost 5 bases and J 7 bases, leaving 24 bases between the germline ends. The germline V gene has CDR1 SEHNR and CDR2 FQNEAQ (reference sequence). CDR3 coding DNA: TGTGCCAGCAGCAAACAAAGAGGGTCAGAGGAACTTAATGAGCAGTTCTTC. Protein: CASSKQRGSEELNEQFF.

A few counts support this clonotype. The chain employs TRBV6-5 and TRBJ2-4, with 9 bases fitting TRBD1. Losses at the gene ends were 2 bases for V and 6 bases for J; bases not matched to a gene: 11. This CDR3 contains 17 residues. Germline assignment: CDR1 MNHEY and CDR2 SVGAGI. The CDR3 DNA is TGTGCCAGCAGTTACCCCCCAACAGGGGGCAGGAGAAACATTCAGTACTTC. The encoded protein is CASSYPPTGGRRNIQYF.

This clonotype was counted a few times. This sequence joins TRBV5-1 and TRBJ1-4; D gene ambiguous. The germline gives CDR1 SGHRS, CDR2 YFSETQ. The V end lost 4 bases, the J end lost 8 bases, and 12 bases lay between the germline ends. The CDR3 covers 13 residues. The CDR3 nucleotides are TGCGCCAGCAGCCCAATTATAGGGGAAAAACTGTTTTTT. As protein: CASSPIIGEKLFF. The complete variable domain, with remaining parts taken from reference TRBV5-1 and TRBJ1-4, reads KAGVTQTPRYLIKTRGQQVTLSCSPISGHRSVSWYQQTPGQGLQFLFEYFSETQRNKGNFPGRFSGRQFSNSRSEMNVSTLELGDSALYLCASSPIIGEKLFFGSGTQLSVL.

This sequence joins TRBV2 and TRBJ1-2, with no clear D. The CDR3 runs 13 residues. Germline V gives CDR1 SNHLY, CDR2 FYNNEI. Trimming shortened V by 6 bases and J by 4 bases, and 12 bases separated the two germline ends. The CDR3 nucleotides read TGTGCCAGCAGCCCCGGCCTGATCTATGGCTACACCTTC. It yields the protein CASSPGLIYGYTF.

This clonotype has a handful of counts. The chain employs TRBV6-5 and TRBJ1-1; 7 nucleotides line up with TRBD1. The CDR3 covers 15 residues. CDR1 MNHEY and CDR2 SVGAGI come from the germline V gene. J lost 6 bases, V lost 4 bases, and 11 bases had no gene match. In DNA, the CDR3 is TGTGCCAGCAGTTCCCCCCAGACAGGGTTCGCTGAAGCTTTCTTT. Its translation: CASSSPQTGFAEAFF.

J is TRBJ1-1 and V is TRBV7-6; tentative D call: TRBD1 (6 bases). CDR1 and CDR2 (germline): SGHVS, FNYEAQ. The ends were cut back, 5 bases at V and 3 bases at J, with 16 bases in the middle. CDR3 length equals 15 residues. CDR3 sequence: CASSRGVGADTEAFF. CDR3 in DNA: TGTGCCAGCAGCAGAGGGGTGGGGGCAGACACTGAAGCTTTCTTT.

The chain has TRBV28 and TRBJ1-6, with unresolved D. The CDR3 is 16 residues long. V dropped 7 bases and J dropped 3 bases, with 16 bases sitting between them. CDR1 MDHEN and CDR2 SYDVKM come from the germline V gene. The CDR3 coding sequence is TGTGCCAGCAACCCCCCCGCTGTACACTATAATTCACCCCTCCACTTT. This sequence encodes CASNPPAVHYNSPLHF. The complete variable domain, with remaining parts taken from reference TRBV28 and TRBJ1-6, reads DVKVTQSSRYLVKRTGEKVFLECVQDMDHENMFWYRQDPGLGLRLIYFSYDVKMKEKGDIPEGYSVSREKKERFSLILESASTNQTSMYLCASNPPAVHYNSPLHFGNGTRLTVT.

The table lists this clonotype with a few counts. The chain links TRBV2 to TRBJ1-2; TRBD1 matches at 7 bases. The CDR3 runs 14 residues. J gave up 4 bases and V 4 bases, and 6 bases lay outside the gene matches. From germline, CDR1 is SNHLY and CDR2 FYNNEI. The CDR3 nucleotides are TGTGCCAGCAGTGCCCCGGGACAGACCTATGGCTACACCTTC. This encodes CASSAPGQTYGYTF.

The genes are TRBV6-1 and TRBJ2-1; no definite D call. Germline lookup yields CDR1 MNHNS and CDR2 SASEGT. This CDR3 comprises 14 residues. The V gene lost 7 bases and the J gene lost 4 bases, with 14 bases spanning the gap. The chain's CDR3 is CASTRVGLYNEQFF. CDR3 bases: TGTGCCAGCACCCGAGTGGGCCTATACAATGAGCAGTTCTTC.

The CDR3 sequence is CASSIELYNEQFF. Written as DNA, the CDR3 is TGTGCCAGTAGTATTGAGCTATACAATGAGCAGTTCTTC. This chain joins TRBV19 and TRBJ2-1; D uncertain. Per germline, CDR1 LNHDA and CDR2 SQIVND (reference sequence). Trimming cost V 3 bases and J 4 bases, with 7 bases left between them. The CDR3 length is 13 residues.

This clonotype was observed a handful of times. The chain links TRBV20-1 to TRBJ1-5; D might be TRBD1 (5 bases). V was trimmed by 3 bases and J by 3 bases, leaving 9 bases between them. The V gene's germline CDR1 is DFQATT and CDR2 SNEGSKA (reference sequence). The CDR3 has 13 residues. CDR3: CSARTDLNQPQHF. DNA of the CDR3: TGCAGTGCTAGGACAGACCTCAATCAGCCCCAGCATTTT.

This chain connects TRBV30 to TRBJ1-1; D is possibly TRBD1 (5 bases). The germline V gene has CDR1 GTSNPN and CDR2 SVGIG (reference sequence). The CDR3 spans 12 residues. Trimming stripped 3 bases from V and 6 bases from J, with 11 bases between. CDR3 region: CAWRLPGAEAFF. The CDR3 nucleotides read TGTGCCTGGAGACTTCCGGGGGCTGAAGCTTTCTTT.

V and J are TRBV4-2 and TRBJ2-1; 11 bases match TRBD2. Trimming at V came to 0 bases and at J to 8 bases, leaving 21 bases not matched to a gene. Germline CDR1 reads LGHNA; CDR2 reads YNFKEQ. The CDR3 sequence is 21 residues long. The CDR3 region has the DNA TGTGCCAGCAGCCAAGACTTGGGTAGGGGGGAACTAGCGGGAGTTCACGATGAGCAGTTCTTC. This sequence encodes CASSQDLGRGELAGVHDEQFF.

This sequence joins TRBV20-1 and TRBJ2-1; D tentatively reads TRBD1 or TRBD2 (7 bases each). This CDR3 is 18 amino acids long. Germline-derived CDR1 and CDR2 are DFQATT and SNEGSKA (reference sequence). Between the trimmed V and J ends, which lost 5 bases and 0 bases, there was a span of 23 bases. The CDR3 DNA is TGCAGTGCTCGAGGGGGGGGAAACAGGGGACCCTCCTACAATGAGCAGTTCTTC. Translation: CSARGGGNRGPSYNEQFF.